The rows below give T cell receptor beta chains drawn from one sample of a study of blood T cell repertoires in COVID-19. Using immunoSEQ multiplex PCR, the repertoire was profiled, and TCRdb retains in-frame clones only, with some absent. The repertoire holds around 180,000 clones, with 70% to 90% as singletons. Sample: peripheral blood. These receptors originate from a man in his 60s with acute or convalescent COVID-19. Each CDR3 is given with its conserved first and last residue. The D gene is left open where the match is weak. Rows may omit the clone size; those that give it use once, few, many or a size class.

cdr3_nt: TGTGCCAGCAGCCAAGATCCCTCGAGCGCAAGCACAGATACGCAGTATTTT
cdr3_aa: CASSQDPSSASTDTQYF
j_call: TRBJ2-3
v_call: TRBV3-1/TRBV3-2
d_call: .
clone_size: once

cdr3_nt: TGCGCCAGCAGAGCCGAACAGGGTCCGTTGGGAAACACCATATATTTT
cdr3_aa: CASRAEQGPLGNTIYF
j_call: TRBJ1-3
v_call: TRBV5-1
d_call: .
clone_size: .

cdr3_nt: TGTGCCAGCAGCCTCTCGGACAGGACCTCCTACGAGCAGTACTTC
cdr3_aa: CASSLSDRTSYEQYF
j_call: TRBJ2-7
v_call: TRBV3-1/TRBV3-2
d_call: TRBD1
clone_size: .

cdr3_nt: TGTGCCAGCAGCGGAACGCTAGGACGGACAGTCCAGCCCCAGCATTTT
cdr3_aa: CASSGTLGRTVQPQHF
j_call: TRBJ1-5
v_call: TRBV9
d_call: .
clone_size: .

cdr3_nt: TGTGCCAGCAGTTCTCAGGGGGCGGGGACCGGGGAGCTGTTTTTT
cdr3_aa: CASSSQGAGTGELFF
j_call: TRBJ2-2
v_call: TRBV28
d_call: TRBD1
clone_size: .

cdr3_nt: TGTGCCAGCAGCTTAGACAGGGGGCGGCAAGAGACCCAGTACTTC
cdr3_aa: CASSLDRGRQETQYF
j_call: TRBJ2-5
v_call: TRBV7-3
d_call: TRBD1
clone_size: .

cdr3_nt: TGCGCCAGCAGCGCCCCGAGTAGCGGGAGCTACAATGAGCAGTTCTTC
cdr3_aa: CASSAPSSGSYNEQFF
j_call: TRBJ2-1
v_call: TRBV5-1
d_call: TRBD2
clone_size: .

cdr3_nt: TGTGCCAGCAGCGCAACAGGGGACGGCACAGATACGCAGTATTTT
cdr3_aa: CASSATGDGTDTQYF
j_call: TRBJ2-3
v_call: TRBV11-3
d_call: TRBD1
clone_size: .

cdr3_nt: TGTGCCAGCAGCTTAGGTACTAGCGGGAGTTACAATGAGCAGTTCTTC
cdr3_aa: CASSLGTSGSYNEQFF
j_call: TRBJ2-1
v_call: TRBV7-9
d_call: TRBD2
clone_size: .

cdr3_nt: TGTGCCAGCAGCTTAACTCCCGGGACTTTAGCCAAAAACATTCAGTACTTC
cdr3_aa: CASSLTPGTLAKNIQYF
j_call: TRBJ2-4
v_call: TRBV11-2
d_call: .
clone_size: .

cdr3_nt: TGTGCCAGCAGCCCTACTAGCGGACTCCGGGTCGAGCAGTACTTC
cdr3_aa: CASSPTSGLRVEQYF
j_call: TRBJ2-7
v_call: TRBV11-2
d_call: TRBD2
clone_size: .